Following are 22 T cell receptor beta chains from one sample sequenced in a study of technical replicates of blood from a few donors. The assay was immunoSEQ multiplex PCR, and TCRdb's table has in-frame clones only and misses some. The table includes 85,000 to 100,000 clones, under 97% detected once. Specimen: T cells isolated from PBMCs. Receptors were obtained from a human donor in good health.

This clone was recorded once. V gene TRBV6-5 combines with J gene TRBJ2-1, with 8 bases matching TRBD2. V trimming: 4 bases; J trimming: 7 bases; junction bases outside the gene matches: 12. CDR1 is MNHEY, CDR2 SVGAGI, per germline. CDR3 length: 16 amino acids. The CDR3 DNA sequence: TGTGCCAGCAGTTCCCTAGGGGCGGGAGGTTGGAATGAGCAGTTCTTC. Protein sequence: CASSSLGAGGWNEQFF.

The V and J genes are TRBV27 and TRBJ1-1; D remains unclear. Looked up from germline, CDR1 is MNHEY and CDR2 is SMNVEV (reference sequence). The CDR3 is made up of 14 amino acids. V dropped 3 bases and J dropped 3 bases, with 11 bases sitting between them. CDR3 nucleotide sequence: TGTGCCAGCAGTTTTGGAGGTTCGTACACTGAAGCTTTCTTT. Its translation is CASSFGGSYTEAFF.

CDR3 sequence (DNA): TGCGCCAGCTGTAGGGGTCTTTTCAGGGACTATGGCTACACCTTC. This translates into CASCRGLFRDYGYTF. The V gene is TRBV10-2, the J gene TRBJ1-2; D is possibly TRBD1 (5 bases). This CDR3 comprises 15 residues. V was trimmed by 8 bases and J by 3 bases, leaving 19 bases between them. Germline assignment: CDR1 WSHSY and CDR2 SAAADI.

V gene TRBV29-1 combines with J gene TRBJ2-5; TRBD2 agrees at 8 bases. The J call may be wrong; the DNA end is better matched by TRBJ2-7. Germline-derived CDR1 and CDR2 are SQVTM and ANQGSEA. This CDR3 is 13 amino acids long. CDR3 in DNA: TGCAGCGTTGCTCTTAGCGGGGTCTACGAGCAGTACTTC. This encodes CSVALSGVYEQYF.

The chain employs TRBV13 and TRBJ2-3, with TRBD2 matching over 12 bases. Trimming took 2 bases from V and 2 from J; bases not matched to a gene: 11. Germline V gene sequence: CDR1 PRHDT, CDR2 FYEKMQ (reference sequence). The CDR3 length is 19 residues. The CDR3 reads CASSLYFRRTSGDTDTQYF. The CDR3 nucleotides read TGTGCCAGCAGCTTATATTTTCGTCGGACTAGCGGGGACACAGATACGCAGTATTTT.

This chain uses TRBV10-3 with TRBJ2-1; possible D gene TRBD1, 6 bases. CDR1 and CDR2 (germline): ENHRY, SYGVKD. The CDR3 covers 16 residues. V was clipped by 0 bases and J by 4 bases, with 13 bases between them. CDR3 loop: CAISESTGIPYNEQFF. The CDR3 nucleotides are TGTGCCATCAGTGAGTCTACAGGGATTCCTTACAATGAGCAGTTCTTC.

The chain employs TRBV29-1 and TRBJ1-1, with a tentative D call TRBD1 (5 bases). CDR1 is SQVTM, CDR2 ANQGSEA, per germline. V dropped 0 bases and J dropped 7 bases, with 12 bases sitting between them. The CDR3 covers 13 residues. The CDR3 region has the DNA TGCAGCGTTGAAGATCTTGGCGGGGGTGAAGCTTTCTTT. Protein sequence: CSVEDLGGGEAFF.

This chain connects TRBV4-1 to TRBJ2-7; 10 bases line up with TRBD2. Germline trimming cut 3 bases from V and 5 bases from J; bases unmatched to any gene: 10. The CDR3 sequence is 16 residues long. CDR1 is MGHRA, CDR2 YSYEKL, per germline. As DNA, the CDR3 is TGCGCCAGCAGCCAGGCAATAGCGGGGGGATGGGACGAGCAGTACTTC. It encodes CASSQAIAGGWDEQYF.

The chain links TRBV25-1 to TRBJ2-3, with D possibly matching TRBD2 (7 bases). This CDR3 is built from 15 residues. V gave up 5 bases and J gave up 4 bases, with 16 bases separating them. Germline values: CDR1 MGHDK, CDR2 SYGVNS. CDR3 sequence: CASSPYRGAADTQYF. The CDR3 DNA reads as TGTGCCAGCAGTCCCTATCGGGGGGCCGCAGATACGCAGTATTTT.

This chain joins TRBV16 and TRBJ1-2, with 8 bases fitting TRBD1. With 0 bases clipped from V and 3 bases from J, the junction kept 6 bases outside the gene matches. Germline V gene sequence: CDR1 KGHSY, CDR2 FQNENV. This CDR3 region has 16 residues. The CDR3 region is CASSQSELQGDYGYTF. Here the CDR3 DNA reads TGTGCCAGCAGCCAATCGGAGCTACAGGGGGACTATGGCTACACCTTC.

The rearrangement links TRBV27 to TRBJ1-1; tentatively, D is TRBD1 (6 bases). The CDR3 extends over 14 amino acids. Germline CDR1 MNHEY, CDR2 SMNVEV (reference sequence). Trimming cost V 5 bases and J 1 base, with 11 bases left between them. In DNA, the CDR3 is TGTGCCAGCAGTACCCCGGGACAGAACACTGAAGCTTTCTTT. Amino acids: CASSTPGQNTEAFF.

In its sample, this clone was seen many times. The V gene is TRBV21-1, the J gene TRBJ2-7; the table assigns TRBD2, which was not confirmed against the DNA. TRBV21-1 is deemed a pseudogene. The CDR3 is 16 amino acids. The CDR3 region is CASSKVVVSSAYEQYF. CDR3 nucleotide sequence: TGTGCCAGCAGCAAAGTGGTAGTTTCATCTGCCTACGAGCAGTACTTC.

This clone has only one observation. The J gene is TRBJ1-5, the V gene TRBV7-2, with D maybe TRBD1 (6 bases). The CDR3 extends over 15 amino acids. The V end was cut by 7 bases, the J end by 9 bases, with 22 bases between. Germline-derived CDR1 and CDR2 are SGHTA and FQGNSA. The CDR3 region has the DNA TGTGCCAGCATACCTCTAGGCCAGGGGATTCGGCCCCAGCATTTT. This gives the protein CASIPLGQGIRPQHF.

The chain uses TRBV6-1 and TRBJ1-6; no clear D. CDR1 and CDR2 from the germline V gene are MNHNS and SASEGT. The CDR3 is made up of 14 amino acids. With 10 bases removed from V and 4 bases from J, the gap between germline ends came to 14 bases. The CDR3 loop is CATTRERYNSPLHF. The CDR3 region has the DNA TGTGCCACCACAAGGGAGCGGTATAATTCACCCCTCCACTTT.

The V gene is TRBV10-2, the J gene TRBJ2-7; TRBD2 might be the D (6 bases). Looked up from germline, CDR1 is WSHSY and CDR2 is SAAADI. The CDR3 consists of 13 residues. Trimming left V 3 bases short and J 6 bases short, with 12 bases between. CDR3 bases: TGCGCCAGCAGTGAAACTAGCCAGGCCGAGCAGTACTTC. Its translation: CASSETSQAEQYF.

The chain is built from TRBV5-1 and TRBJ2-3, with 15 bases matching TRBD2. V was pared by 1 base and J by 4 bases, with 7 bases of the junction left unmatched. Germline lookup yields CDR1 SGHRS and CDR2 YFSETQ. The CDR3 spans 18 residues. The CDR3 nucleotides read TGCGCCAGCAGCTTGTCGTGGACTAGCGGGGGGGCTGCAGATACGCAGTATTTT. Amino acid sequence: CASSLSWTSGGAADTQYF. The variable domain in full, with the rest retrieved from reference TRBV5-1 and TRBJ2-3, is KAGVTQTPRYLIKTRGQQVTLSCSPISGHRSVSWYQQTPGQGLQFLFEYFSETQRNKGNFPGRFSGRQFSNSRSEMNVSTLELGDSALYLCASSLSWTSGGAADTQYFGPGTRLTVL.

This rearrangement joins TRBV10-1 to TRBJ2-5; D is perhaps TRBD2 (5 bases). Germline CDR1 is WNHNN and CDR2 is SYGVQD (reference sequence). This CDR3 comprises 14 residues. Trimming took 0 bases from V and 5 from J, leaving 10 bases between them. The CDR3: CASSESRVRETQYF. The CDR3 bases are TGCGCCAGCAGTGAGTCGCGGGTCCGGGAGACCCAGTACTTC.

The rearrangement links TRBV19 to TRBJ1-5, with D perhaps matching TRBD1 (6 bases). V lost 6 bases and J lost 0, with 12 bases in between. CDR1 and CDR2 from the germline V gene are LNHDA and SQIVND (reference sequence). There are 15 residues in the CDR3. The CDR3 DNA reads as TGTGCCAGTAGAACAGGGTATCTTAGCAATCAGCCCCAGCATTTT. Its protein product is CASRTGYLSNQPQHF.

The rearrangement links TRBV15 to TRBJ2-1; D remains ambiguous. This CDR3 has 15 residues. Germline assignment: CDR1 LNHNV and CDR2 YYDKDF (reference sequence). V was pared by 1 base and J by 3 bases, with 10 bases between. CDR3 nucleotide sequence: TGTGCCACCAGCAGAGGAGACTCTCTCTACAATGAGCAGTTCTTC. As protein: CATSRGDSLYNEQFF.

The chain is built from TRBV19 and TRBJ1-4; D is perhaps TRBD1 (5 bases). In germline, CDR1 is LNHDA, CDR2 SQIVND (reference sequence). This CDR3 region has 11 residues. CDR3 sequence: CASTDNEKLFF. The CDR3 coding sequence is TGTGCTTCGACAGATAATGAAAAACTGTTTTTT.

This sequence joins TRBV14 and TRBJ2-7; TRBD1 is a possible D gene (5 bases). This CDR3 is 13 amino acids long. The V and J ends lost 4 bases and 2 bases respectively, with 9 bases between them. Looked up from germline, CDR1 is SGHDN and CDR2 is FVKESK. CDR3 loop: CASSRGFPYEQYF. As DNA, the CDR3 is TGTGCCAGCAGCCGGGGCTTTCCCTACGAGCAGTACTTC.

This chain connects TRBV7-9 to TRBJ2-7; 12 positions agree with TRBD2. CDR1 and CDR2 (germline): SEHNR, FQNEAQ (reference sequence). This CDR3 contains 15 residues. V lost 0 bases to trimming and J lost 9 bases; unmatched junction nucleotides: 6. CDR3 DNA: TGTGCCAGCAGCTTAGCTACTAGCGGGAGGCCAGGGCAGTACTTC. Its translation: CASSLATSGRPGQYF.